The source of this TCR beta chain is a study of post-analysis software for immune sequencing data. Across the study: Several disease courses (relapsing-remitting, secondary progressive and progressive-relapsing) of multiple sclerosis were included.

Unique molecular identifiers featured in each of the TCR beta cDNA libraries. A single record per CDR3 protein comes from TCRdb applying MiXCR to the PCR reads. This table holds over 250,000 distinct CDR3 sequences, 35% to 40% found once. This receptor was obtained from a girl aged 10 to 17 with multiple sclerosis. Sequencing used blood.

CDR3 sequence reads: CASSLERDRMGYGYTF. CDR3 sequence (DNA): TGCGCCAGCAGCTTGGAGCGGGATCGTATGGGCTATGGCTACACCTTC. V gene TRBV5-1 combines with J gene TRBJ1-2; D is undetermined. The germline V gene encodes CDR1 SGHRS and CDR2 YFSETQ. V lost 0 bases and J lost 4, with 16 bases in between. This CDR3 contains 16 residues.